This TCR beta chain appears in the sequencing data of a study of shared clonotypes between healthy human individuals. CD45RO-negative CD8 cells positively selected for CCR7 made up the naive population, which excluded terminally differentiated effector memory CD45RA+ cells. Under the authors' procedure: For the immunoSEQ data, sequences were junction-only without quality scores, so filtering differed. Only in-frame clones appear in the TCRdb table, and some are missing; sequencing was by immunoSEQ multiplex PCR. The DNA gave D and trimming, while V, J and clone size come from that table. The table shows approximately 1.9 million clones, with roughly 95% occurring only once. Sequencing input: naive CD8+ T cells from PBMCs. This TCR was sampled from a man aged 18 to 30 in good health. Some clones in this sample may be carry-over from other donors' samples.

The CDR3 region is CASSLGIGAQPQHF. The CDR3 DNA reads TGTGCCAGCAGCTTAGGTATAGGGGCGCAGCCCCAGCATTTT. This chain links TRBV7-9 with TRBJ1-5; D is possibly TRBD1 (5 bases). The V gene lost 1 base and the J gene lost 7 bases, with 11 bases spanning the gap. This CDR3 has 14 residues. Germline V lookup: CDR1 SEHNR, CDR2 FQNEAQ (reference sequence).